A selection of T cell receptor beta chains follows, all from one sample in a study of T cell responses to AZD1222 COVID-19 vaccine. Method: immunoSEQ multiplex PCR; TCRdb's copy keeps in-frame clones and lacks some. In the table there are approximately 56,000 clones, 75% to 90% of which are singletons. This material consisted of peripheral blood, taken on day 0 of AZD1222 vaccination. All receptors derive from an adult in good health. Both conserved end residues are part of each CDR3. Each record gives: V gene, clone size, D gene, J gene, CDR3 DNA, CDR3 protein. D genes are given only for firm matches. The size field is filled for only some rows; it gives once, few, many or a size class.

TRBV20-1	-	TRBD2	TRBJ2-1	TGCAGTGCTAGTGATCGGGGGGGCCATTTTGAGCAGTTCTTC	CSASDRGGHFEQFF
TRBV29-1	few	TRBD1	TRBJ2-2	TGCAGCGTTGCCCCTCCGGGACAGGGGGCGCGGGGCACCGGGGAGCTGTTTTTT	CSVAPPGQGARGTGELFF
TRBV19	-	-	TRBJ2-5	TGTGCCAGTAGTGCCCGGGGGTGGGAGACCCAGTACTTC	CASSARGWETQYF
TRBV3-1/TRBV3-2	once	-	TRBJ1-6	TGTGCCAGCAGCCATGCTGGACGGGGTAATAATTCACCCCTCCACTTT	CASSHAGRGNNSPLHF
TRBV5-1	-	-	TRBJ1-3	TGCGCCAGCAGCTTGGGCAGTACATCTGGAAACACCATATATTTT	CASSLGSTSGNTIYF
TRBV12-3/TRBV12-4	once	TRBD2	TRBJ2-3	TGTGCCAGCAGTTATGGACTAGCAAATACGCAGTATTTT	CASSYGLANTQYF
TRBV27	-	-	TRBJ1-2	TGTGCCAGCGGGTTCAGTAACTATGGCTACACCTTC	CASGFSNYGYTF
TRBV7-2	-	TRBD2	TRBJ2-3	TGTGCCAGCAGCTCGGGACTAGCGGTCACAGATACGCAGTATTTT	CASSSGLAVTDTQYF
TRBV3-1/TRBV3-2	-	-	TRBJ1-2	TGTGCCAGCAGCCAAGCCCCCAAGTACCTCTATGGCTACACCTTC	CASSQAPKYLYGYTF
TRBV4-2	-	TRBD2	TRBJ2-7	TGTGCCAGCAGCCCCGGTGATCCGACTAGCGGGGGTAACTCCTACGAGCAGTACTTC	CASSPGDPTSGGNSYEQYF
TRBV5-8	-	-	TRBJ1-5	TGTGCCAGCAGCCTGGAGGGGGTGATCATCAATCAGCCCCAGCATTTT	CASSLEGVIINQPQHF
TRBV7-2	-	-	TRBJ2-2	TGTGCCAGCAGCTCAAATAATGCGGGGAACACCGGGGAGCTGTTTTTT	CASSSNNAGNTGELFF
TRBV4-1	once	TRBD1	TRBJ2-5	TGCGCCAGCAGCCGCCTGGGACAGTGGGTCAACCAAGAGACCCAGTACTTC	CASSRLGQWVNQETQYF
TRBV6-1	-	TRBD1	TRBJ1-5	TGTGCCTTAGGGGGCAGACAGAGCAATCAGCCCCAGCATTTT	CALGGRQSNQPQHF
TRBV28	medium-sized	TRBD1	TRBJ2-7	TGTGCCAGCAGTTACGGGACAGGATCCTACGAGCAGTACTTC	CASSYGTGSYEQYF
TRBV2	-	-	TRBJ2-1	TGTGCCAGCACCCTCGACAGCTACAATGAGCAGTTCTTC	CASTLDSYNEQFF
TRBV9	-	-	TRBJ2-1	TGTGCCAGCAGCCCGAGACTAGGAACTCTTGTTGAGCAGTTCTTC	CASSPRLGTLVEQFF
TRBV6-5	-	-	TRBJ1-6	TGTGCCAGCAGTTACGACGCCGGGGCGAGTTCACCCCTCCACTTT	CASSYDAGASSPLHF
TRBV29-1	-	-	TRBJ2-1	TGCAGCGTTGGAGGAATAAACTACATTTCCTACAATGAGCAGTTCTTC	CSVGGINYISYNEQFF
TRBV13	-	TRBD1	TRBJ1-6	TGTGCCAGCAGCCAACGACAGGGAGCGTTTTCACCCCTCCACTTT	CASSQRQGAFSPLHF
TRBV4-1	-	-	TRBJ2-6	TGCGCCAGCAGCCGAGGTACGGGGTACTCTGGGGCCAACGTCCTGACTTTC	CASSRGTGYSGANVLTF
TRBV5-6	-	-	TRBJ1-4	TGTGCCAGCAGCTTGATTGCAACTAATGAAAAACTGTTTTTT	CASSLIATNEKLFF
TRBV10-3	-	TRBD2	TRBJ2-7	TGTGCCATCAGAATGACTAGCGTTGGGTACGAGCAGTACTTC	CAIRMTSVGYEQYF
TRBV30	-	TRBD1	TRBJ2-7	TGTGCCTGGAGTGATGACAGGGTTCACGAGCAGTACTTC	CAWSDDRVHEQYF
TRBV30	-	TRBD1	TRBJ1-1	TGTGCCTGGAGTCCCGGACAGGTTTCTTCTTACACTGAAGCTTTCTTT	CAWSPGQVSSYTEAFF
TRBV3-1/TRBV3-2	-	-	TRBJ1-2	TGTGCCAGCAGCCACAAAATGGGCGATTATAAGGGCTACACCTTC	CASSHKMGDYKGYTF
TRBV11-1	-	-	TRBJ2-7	TGTGCCAGCCGCCTACCCCATTACGAGCAGTACTTC	CASRLPHYEQYF
TRBV19	few	-	TRBJ1-1	TGTGCCAGTAGTATGACGGACAGCGACGGCTTCGACACTGAAGCTTTCTTT	CASSMTDSDGFDTEAFF
TRBV11-3	-	-	TRBJ2-1	TGTGCCAGCAGCTTAGGGGGCGCGGTCCGCTACAATGAGCAGTTCTTC	CASSLGGAVRYNEQFF
TRBV19	once	TRBD1	TRBJ1-1	TGTGCCACTATTGACAGGGGGCCTTTCAACACTGAAGCTTTCTTT	CATIDRGPFNTEAFF
TRBV6-4	few	-	TRBJ1-2	TGTGCCAGCAGCATCGGGCCCCCGGGCTACACCTTC	CASSIGPPGYTF
TRBV18	-	-	TRBJ1-6	TGTGCCAGCGGCGAGGAGGCCTCTTCACCCCTCCACTTT	CASGEEASSPLHF
TRBV2	-	TRBD1	TRBJ2-7	TGTGCCAGCGGACAGGGGGCTTACGGGTACGAGCAGTACTTC	CASGQGAYGYEQYF